This TCR beta chain appears in the sequencing data of a study of T cell responses to AZD1222 COVID-19 vaccine. General study results and limits: Seropositive at baseline were only 5 or 6 AZD1222 recipients. In all cases, repertoires were sampled only after the peak T cell response.

About this clone itself: No antigen is known for it.

The V gene's germline CDR1 is SQVTM and CDR2 ANQGSEA. This CDR3 has 14 residues. Germline trimming cut 2 bases from V and 7 bases from J; bases unmatched to any gene: 3. Generated by immunoSEQ multiplex PCR, the TCRdb table keeps only in-frame clones and is missing some. The sample includes some 130,000 clones, over 90% seen only once; the top ten take 4.5% to 5.5%. The gene calls are TRBV29-1 and TRBJ2-1; 12 nucleotides line up with TRBD2. The source of this sequence is an adult in good health. The sample in question was peripheral blood, obtained on day 0 of AZD1222 vaccination. This CDR3 is CSVERTSGKNEQFF. DNA for the CDR3: TGCAGCGTTGAACGGACTAGCGGGAAGAATGAGCAGTTCTTC.